This TCR beta chain originates from a study of cytomegalovirus exposure and HLA in healthy donors. About the study: The approximately 110 validation repertoires used the same platform as the 666 first-cohort repertoires, a later analysis reported. Study results and caveats: In vitro confirmation showed a few CMV-associated chains to be CMV antigen specific. In the approximately 120 validation repertoires, a later analysis found that first-cohort TCR clusters tended to co-occur.

This clone was seen a few times. What it recognizes is unknown. Repertoires were generated with immunoSEQ multiplex PCR, while TCRdb's copy carries only in-frame clones and drops some. The sample comprises around 300,000 clones, approximately 83% of which are singletons, and around 1% rests with the top ten. CDR1 is LNHDA and CDR2 is SQIVND in the germline V gene (reference sequence). With 6 bases removed from V and 1 base from J, the gap between germline ends came to 16 bases. This CDR3 is 15 amino acids long. This sequence originates from a woman between 18 and 30 years old in good health and CMV-seronegative. The J gene is TRBJ2-7, the V gene TRBV19; D is possibly TRBD1 (6 bases). The sequencing sample was made of PBMCs. The CDR3 DNA reads TGTGCCAGTAGGAAAGATTTCGGACAGTCCTACGAGCAGTACTTC. Amino acids: CASRKDFGQSYEQYF.